Given below is one TCR beta chain in context. The antigen remains unidentified. This CDR3 has 16 residues. The germline gives CDR1 SGHVS, CDR2 FQNEAQ. Unmatched junction bases numbered 9, after V lost 4 bases and J lost 1 base. This sample was included in a study of cytotoxic CD8 clonotypes in ibrutinib-treated CLL. Findings of the study overall: Relative to age-matched healthy donors, clonality at baseline was higher, and it tracked circulating CD8+ T-cell counts.

Genomic DNA (around 2 micrograms) was obtained from cryopreserved PBMCs for construction of TCR beta libraries. Measured with immunoSEQ multiplex PCR; TCRdb has only the in-frame clones, and not every one. Here the sample spans 150,000 or so clones, more than 75% being singletons. This chain uses TRBV7-8 with TRBJ2-7, with 8 bases lining up with TRBD2. This TCR was sampled from a human donor with chronic lymphocytic leukemia. The source was PBMCs, collected after 12 months of ibrutinib treatment. CDR3 sequence (DNA): TGTGCCAGCAGCTCATCGGGGGGGGCCCGGTCCTACGAGCAGTACTTC. This gives the protein CASSSSGGARSYEQYF.